This TCR beta chain was recovered during a study of blood T cells in healthy people across ages. Study in general: Using template switching, researchers captured about one barcoded beta molecule for each two T cells.

With a J-beta primer mix and a sample-barcoded 5' primer, a second PCR ran about 7 to 12 cycles. TCRdb reprocessed the 5' RACE reads with MiXCR, giving one entry per CDR3 protein. The sample consists of some 1.8 million distinct CDR3 sequences, more than 35% of them appearing once. This CDR3 is 17 amino acids long. Per the germline V gene, CDR1 is SGHTA and CDR2 is FQGNSA. V was clipped by 2 bases and J by 2 bases; unmatched bases: 11. As concerns this clonotype: What it binds is not known.

Whole-study findings and limits: Changes seen in expanded clonotypes were possibly confounded by donor CMV status left unknown.

Isolation of PBMCs gave at least 6.5 million cells per sample. This chain links TRBV7-2 with TRBJ1-2, with 7 bases fitting TRBD1. Sequencing was performed on blood. The receptor was isolated from a human donor in good health. The CDR3 here is CASSLNDRTGLNYGYTF. The CDR3 nucleotides are TGTGCCAGCAGCTTAAACGACCGGACAGGCCTGAACTATGGCTACACCTTC. Variable domain in full (rest from reference TRBV7-2 and TRBJ1-2): GAGVSQSPSNKVTEKGKDVELRCDPISGHTALYWYRQSLGQGLEFLIYFQGNSAPDKSGLPSDRFSAERTGGSVSTLTIQRTQQEDSAVYLCASSLNDRTGLNYGYTFGSGTRLTVV.